This T cell receptor beta chain was obtained from a study of T cells in tumors and immune-related adverse events (dated by TCRdb to about 2021). The sample's treatment or condition label, decoded: nivolumab (PD-1 blockade) given before sampling. The DNeasy Blood and Tissue Kit was used to extract DNA from formalin-fixed paraffin-embedded specimens. Using the immunoSEQ assay, the TCR beta locus was amplified and sequenced, producing bulk TCR Vbeta CDR3 data. On the authors' methods: CDR3s were excluded if they were non-productive, were shorter than 7 amino acids, or did not start with C or end with F/W. Only specimens with at least 1000 reads were analysed, and clonotypes were defined at the amino acid level. Clonality was computed as 1 minus Pielou's evenness. Library sizes were equalized by abundance-weighted random subsampling with replacement, repeated 100 times to report 95% confidence intervals. The Morisita overlap index was used to quantify repertoire overlap, and for each specimen the top 40 clones were checked for overlap with the irAE. This is the immuneACCESS table as TCRdb keeps it, with only in-frame sequences that have V and J called. A part of the clones is gone; compared with another copy, unresolved V genes explain less than half, and the rest is unexplained. From that table come the V and J calls and clone size; the DNA was used to work out D and trimming. The sample table contains approximately 8,100 clones; only one count was recorded for 94% of them. 2% to 2.5% of the sample lies in the top ten.

As to this clone: Its antigen specificity is not known. No clone much larger than this one lies a single base away; base qualities are absent.

The CDR3 numbers 15 residues from cysteine through phenylalanine. The kept DNA is CDR3 alone, 45 bases in frame from the first base. The germline V gene yields SNHLY for CDR1 and FYNNEI for CDR2. V and J are trimmed by 2 bases and 6 bases, and the gene matches miss 6 bases of the junction. The TCR sequence derives from a female donor with metastatic renal cell carcinoma. The sequencing here drew on lymph node tissue, taken from a patient treated with anti-PD-1 therapy. The sequence joins TRBV2 to TRBJ2-3; TRBD2 fits 9 bases in the junction. This receptor has the CDR3 CASSERSGGSDTQYF. Read as DNA, the sequence is TGTGCCAGCAGTGAACGTAGCGGGGGCTCTGATACGCAGTATTTT.